This TCR beta chain was captured in a study of T cell repertoires in cytomegalovirus infection. As for the study in general: CMV infection and matching HLA type were both indicated by public TCR beta signatures. Study-wide results and caveats: The cumulative frequency of public TCR beta families identified carriers of CMV plus the relevant HLA.

This clonotype was seen ten or more times. Its antigen is unknown. Looked up from germline, CDR1 is SGHTA and CDR2 is FQGNSA. This CDR3 has 18 amino acids. The junction had 12 bases not matched to a gene; V was cut back by 2 bases and J by 2 bases. MiXCR, run by TCRdb on the reads, gives a single entry per CDR3 protein. The sample has fewer than 350,000 distinct CDR3 sequences, more than 8% seen once; the top ten hold 4.3%. The V gene is TRBV7-2, the J gene TRBJ2-1; 7 positions agree with TRBD2. The TCR comes from a human donor in good health (CMV status not recorded). Some clones in this sample may be carry-over from other donors' samples. The sequenced material came from PBMCs. CDR3 DNA: TGTGCCAGCAGCTTAAGATCCGCCCCTAGCGGTACCTACAATGAGCAGTTCTTC. The encoded protein is CASSLRSAPSGTYNEQFF.